These 4 T cell receptor beta chains were all obtained from the same sample, sequenced in a study of T cell responses to AZD1222 COVID-19 vaccine. Assay: immunoSEQ multiplex PCR; the TCRdb copy retains only in-frame clones and omits some. Of 80,000 to 90,000 clones listed, over 75% were seen once; the top ten hold about 5%. The specimen was peripheral blood, collected 28 days after the second AZD1222 dose. These receptor sequences come from an adult who received the AZD1222 COVID-19 vaccine.

This clone was recorded only once. The rearrangement links TRBV7-3 to TRBJ2-2; 10 nucleotides agree with TRBD1. Trimming cost V 1 base and J 4 bases; bases outside gene matches: 3. The CDR3 covers 16 residues. Per germline, CDR1 SGHTA and CDR2 FQGTGA. The DNA for the CDR3 is TGTGCCAGCAGCTTAATGGGACAGGGGATCACCGGGGAGCTGTTTTTT. Its protein is CASSLMGQGITGELFF.

The chain employs TRBV6-5 and TRBJ1-6; the match to TRBD1 covers 7 bases. CDR3 length: 15 residues. V gave up 4 bases and J gave up 5 bases; unmatched junction bases: 5. The germline V gene encodes CDR1 MNHEY and CDR2 SVGAGI. The CDR3 reads CASSSPRGNNSPLHF. CDR3 coding DNA: TGTGCCAGCAGTTCACCCAGGGGGAATAATTCACCCCTCCACTTT.

The chain recombines TRBV2 with TRBJ2-7, with TRBD1 identical over 7 bases. CDR3 length: 14 amino acids. In germline, CDR1 is SNHLY, CDR2 FYNNEI. The J segment lost 2 bases and the V segment lost 6 bases, leaving 7 bases of the junction unmatched. CDR3 nucleotides: TGTGCCAGCAGGCTGGACAGGACCACCTACGAGCAGTACTTC. It encodes CASRLDRTTYEQYF.

The rearrangement joins TRBV20-1 to TRBJ1-1; D gene unclear. Germline V gene data show CDR1 as DFQATT and CDR2 as SNEGSKA (reference sequence). The CDR3 runs 11 residues. The V gene lost 3 bases and the J gene lost 1 base, with 3 bases spanning the gap. The CDR3: CSARENTEAFF. Here the CDR3 DNA reads TGCAGTGCTAGGGAGAACACTGAAGCTTTCTTT.